This T cell receptor (beta chain) is drawn from a study of blood T cell repertoires in COVID-19. Study-level background: Sample material is recorded as cDNA or gDNA derived from T cells, B-cell-depleted T cells, or PBMCs.

The length of the CDR3 is 11 residues. CDR1 DFQATT and CDR2 SNEGSKA come from the germline V gene (reference sequence). The method was immunoSEQ multiplex PCR; TCRdb's version includes in-frame clones alone and lacks a portion of them. The sample includes tens of thousands of clones, roughly 87% of them seen just once. The specimen sequenced was peripheral blood. This TCR was sampled from a male donor with acute or convalescent COVID-19. The chain recombines TRBV20-1 with TRBJ2-5; no reliable D call. CDR3: CSPVARETQYF. The CDR3 DNA follows: TGCAGCCCCGTTGCTCGGGAGACCCAGTACTTC.